One and the same sample provided the 27 T cell receptor beta chains below, sequenced in a study of T cell responses to AZD1222 COVID-19 vaccine (dated by TCRdb to about 2021). Interpreted using the paper, the time point label stands for: about 28 days (+/-7) after the second vaccine dose. The library was prepared using the immunoSEQ multiplex PCR assay. TCRdb retrieved this table from immuneACCESS and kept in-frame rearrangements only. Not all clones are present; in checked studies, unresolved V genes account for under half, and no reason is known for the remainder. For this sample the table gives around 200,000 clones, of which around 94% were detected only once. The ten largest clones take up 1.5% to 2% of the sample. Specimen: peripheral blood, collected 28 days after the second AZD1222 dose. The origin of the receptors is an adult who received the AZD1222 COVID-19 vaccine.

The chain combines TRBV11-2 with TRBJ2-7; D gene unclear. Trimming stripped 3 bases from V and 2 bases from J, with 8 bases between. The CDR3 contains 13 residues. Germline CDR1 SGHAT, CDR2 FQNNGV. The CDR3 is CASSFVEAYEQYF. The CDR3 DNA follows: TGTGCCAGCAGCTTTGTAGAGGCCTACGAGCAGTACTTC.

The V and J genes are TRBV7-2 and TRBJ1-2; 7 positions match TRBD1. The CDR3 loop spans 14 amino acids. V dropped 5 bases and J dropped 1; count of bases not matched to a gene: 4. Germline CDR1 is SGHTA and CDR2 is FQGNSA. This CDR3 is CASSPGTVNYGYTF. As DNA, the CDR3 is TGTGCCAGCAGCCCTGGGACAGTTAACTATGGCTACACCTTC.

In DNA, the CDR3 is TGTGCCACCAAGAACTTTGAGGGCACAGATACGCAGTATTTT. This codes for CATKNFEGTDTQYF. This chain uses TRBV10-3 with TRBJ2-3; D gene unclear. Germline V gene data show CDR1 as ENHRY and CDR2 as SYGVKD. Trimming removed 10 bases from V and 1 base from J, with 15 bases in between. The CDR3 runs to 14 residues.

The V and J genes are TRBV5-1 and TRBJ1-2; TRBD1 is a possible D gene (5 bases). This CDR3 spans 16 amino acids. V was cut by 0 bases and J by 4 bases, with 16 bases left in between. Germline V gives CDR1 SGHRS, CDR2 YFSETQ. The DNA for the CDR3 is TGCGCCAGCAGCTTGGAACCGGAAGGGACGATCTATGGCTACACCTTC. It encodes CASSLEPEGTIYGYTF.

V is TRBV11-2 and J is TRBJ2-5; D possibly corresponds to TRBD2 (6 bases). V lost 5 bases to trimming and J lost 2 bases, with 12 bases between them. The CDR3 sequence is 14 residues long. Per the germline V gene, CDR1 is SGHAT and CDR2 is FQNNGV. CDR3 nucleotides: TGTGCCAGCAGCCCGGGGACTTTACAAGAGACCCAGTACTTC. Residues: CASSPGTLQETQYF.

The J gene is TRBJ2-1, the V gene TRBV6-6; D not resolved. Looked up from germline, CDR1 is MNHNY and CDR2 is SVGAGI (reference sequence). The CDR3 has 12 residues. V lost 6 bases, J lost 7 bases, and 10 bases lay in between. CDR3 bases: TGTGCCAGCAGCGCACTAAGTAATGAGCAGTTCTTC. This encodes CASSALSNEQFF.

The chain joins TRBV2 to TRBJ1-3; D is ambiguous. Germline CDR1 is SNHLY and CDR2 is FYNNEI. V was cut by 2 bases and J by 4 bases, with 3 bases left in between. The CDR3 loop spans 12 amino acids. The CDR3 loop reads CASSEWGNTIYF. The CDR3 nucleotides read TGTGCCAGCAGTGAATGGGGAAACACCATATATTTT.

V and J are TRBV19 and TRBJ1-5, with 9 nucleotides matching TRBD1. Germline-derived CDR1 and CDR2 are LNHDA and SQIVND (reference sequence). J gave up 7 bases and V 9 bases, and 13 bases lay outside the gene matches. The CDR3 is 15 amino acids. The CDR3 nucleotides read TGTGCCAGCTTCAAGGGAGGGACAGGGTTCCAGCCCCAGCATTTT. Amino acids: CASFKGGTGFQPQHF.

The chain combines TRBV5-5 with TRBJ1-5; TRBD1 matches at 8 bases. The CDR3 runs to 15 residues. The V and J ends lost 4 bases and 1 base, in that order; junction bases with no gene match: 4. Looked up from germline, CDR1 is SGHKS and CDR2 is YYEKEE (reference sequence). CDR3 coding DNA: TGTGCCAGCAGCGACGGACAGGGCAGCAATCAGCCCCAGCATTTT. This codes for CASSDGQGSNQPQHF.

V gene TRBV6-4 combines with J gene TRBJ1-1, with TRBD1 as a possible D gene (5 bases). CDR3 length: 14 residues. CDR1 and CDR2 (germline): MRHNA, SNTAGT. Trimming shortened V by 6 bases and J by 6 bases, and 17 bases separated the two germline ends. The CDR3 sequence is CASRGGFMGAEAFF. The CDR3 DNA follows: TGTGCCAGCAGGGGAGGGTTCATGGGGGCTGAAGCTTTCTTT.

The V gene is TRBV11-2, the J gene TRBJ2-7, with D unclear. The CDR3 extends over 16 amino acids. V lost 0 bases and J 7 bases, leaving 19 bases between the germline ends. Germline V gene lookup returns CDR1 SGHAT and CDR2 FQNNGV. The CDR3 spells CASSLEGYPRRGEQYF. The DNA for the CDR3 is TGTGCCAGCAGCTTAGAAGGGTATCCCCGTCGCGGAGAGCAGTACTTC.

V and J are TRBV12-3 or TRBV12-4 and TRBJ2-7, with D unclear. Deletions cut 3 bases from V and 2 bases from J, with 5 bases between. This CDR3 is built from 12 residues. The CDR3 loop reads CASSFRTYEQYF. CDR3 DNA: TGTGCCAGCAGTTTCAGGACCTACGAGCAGTACTTC.

This clone was seen once. This chain joins TRBV5-4 and TRBJ1-1; TRBD1 matches at 7 bases. CDR1 is SGHNT and CDR2 is YYREEE in the germline V gene (reference sequence). Trimming at V came to 5 bases and at J to 3 bases, leaving 7 bases not matched to a gene. CDR3 length equals 14 residues. As DNA, the CDR3 is TGTGCCAGCAGTTATGCCAGGGGGGACACTGAAGCTTTCTTT. Its translation: CASSYARGDTEAFF.

The chain links TRBV5-1 to TRBJ1-1; D not certain. The germline V and J ends were trimmed by 3 bases and 1 base, with 10 bases remaining between them. Per the germline V gene, CDR1 is SGHRS and CDR2 is YFSETQ. The CDR3 is made up of 14 amino acids. Here the CDR3 reads CASSSVGENTEAFF. CDR3 DNA: TGCGCCAGCAGCTCAGTCGGGGAGAACACTGAAGCTTTCTTT. Together with reference TRBV5-1 and TRBJ1-1, the CDR3 gives the full variable domain: KAGVTQTPRYLIKTRGQQVTLSCSPISGHRSVSWYQQTPGQGLQFLFEYFSETQRNKGNFPGRFSGRQFSNSRSEMNVSTLELGDSALYLCASSSVGENTEAFFGQGTRLTVV.

The CDR3 DNA follows: TGTGCCAGCAGTGACCCCCGGGACAGGGGGTCCTACGAGCAGTACTTC. This translates into CASSDPRDRGSYEQYF. This rearrangement joins TRBV6-1 to TRBJ2-7; 11 bases are a match to TRBD1. Germline-derived CDR1 and CDR2 are MNHNS and SASEGT. With V trimmed by 3 bases and J by 1 base, 5 bases remained unmatched. The CDR3 loop spans 16 amino acids.

V and J are TRBV2 and TRBJ1-5; 7 positions match TRBD1. The J segment lost 3 bases and the V segment lost 6 bases, leaving 8 bases of the junction unmatched. This CDR3 contains 15 residues. In germline, CDR1 is SNHLY, CDR2 FYNNEI. The CDR3 nucleotides are TGTGCCAGCAGGCTAAGGGACAGCTACAATCAGCCCCAGCATTTT. As protein: CASRLRDSYNQPQHF.

The chain carries TRBV28 and TRBJ2-1; TRBD2 aligns across 7 bases. The germline CDR1 and CDR2 sequences are MDHEN and SYDVKM. J gave up 3 bases and V 4 bases, and 9 bases lay outside the gene matches. The CDR3 has 16 residues. CDR3 sequence reads: CASSSAGVLYYNEQFF. DNA of the CDR3: TGTGCCAGCAGTTCCGCGGGAGTCCTATACTACAATGAGCAGTTCTTC. Combining the CDR3 with reference TRBV28 and TRBJ2-1 gives the whole variable domain DVKVTQSSRYLVKRTGEKVFLECVQDMDHENMFWYRQDPGLGLRLIYFSYDVKMKEKGDIPEGYSVSREKKERFSLILESASTNQTSMYLCASSSAGVLYYNEQFFGPGTRLTVL.

The chain joins TRBV28 to TRBJ2-7; D ambiguous. Germline V CDR1 and CDR2: MDHEN, SYDVKM. CDR3 length equals 15 residues. Deletions cut 7 bases from V and 2 bases from J, with 18 bases between. The CDR3 reads CASKSAGGPTYEQYF. CDR3 nucleotides: TGTGCCAGCAAATCGGCCGGCGGACCTACCTACGAGCAGTACTTC.

This clone is a singleton in its sample. The rearrangement uses TRBV3-1 (or the pseudogene TRBV3-2) and TRBJ2-7, with 8 nucleotides matching TRBD2. The germline V gene has CDR1 LGHDT and CDR2 YNNKEL (reference sequence). CDR3 size: 16 residues. V gave up 0 bases and J gave up 0 bases; unmatched junction bases: 4. The CDR3 protein is CASSQEESGSSYEQYF. CDR3 bases: TGTGCCAGCAGCCAAGAAGAGAGCGGGAGCTCCTACGAGCAGTACTTC.

This clone was seen once. The V call is TRBV18, the J call TRBJ2-7; D unclear. This CDR3 spans 14 amino acids. The germline V gene encodes CDR1 KGHSH and CDR2 LQKENI. Trimming cost V 3 bases and J 1 base, with 10 bases left between them. CDR3: CASSPSSYSYEQYF. For the CDR3, the DNA is TGTGCCAGCTCACCTAGCTCCTATTCCTACGAGCAGTACTTC.

The J gene is TRBJ1-6, the V gene TRBV12-5, with 10 bases identical to TRBD1. The length of the CDR3 is 16 residues. CDR1 and CDR2 (germline): LGHNT, FRNRAP. The V segment lost 0 bases and the J segment 10 bases; nucleotides outside the gene matches: 6. In DNA, the CDR3 is TGTGCTAGTGGTTTGGTACTGGGACAGGGGAGCTCACCCCTCCACTTT. Amino acids: CASGLVLGQGSSPLHF.

The chain is built from TRBV5-5 and TRBJ1-4; 8 bases are shared with TRBD1. J was trimmed by 5 bases and V by 3 bases; bases with no gene match: 6. Germline values: CDR1 SGHKS, CDR2 YYEKEE (reference sequence). The CDR3 loop spans 15 amino acids. CDR3 sequence: CASSSRTGTNEKLFF. CDR3 sequence (DNA): TGTGCCAGCAGCTCCCGGACAGGGACAAATGAAAAACTGTTTTTT.

This chain connects TRBV19 to TRBJ1-5, with TRBD1 as a possible D gene (5 bases). Looked up from germline, CDR1 is LNHDA and CDR2 is SQIVND (reference sequence). The length of the CDR3 is 16 residues. V was shortened by 0 bases and J by 2 bases, with 11 bases between the two germline ends. CDR3 in DNA: TGTGCCAGTAGTATAGAGGTCACGGGGGGCAATCAGCCCCAGCATTTT. Protein: CASSIEVTGGNQPQHF.

The gene calls are TRBV18 and TRBJ1-1; D remains unclear. V shed 3 bases and J shed 1 base, with 12 bases lying between them. Germline assignment: CDR1 KGHSH and CDR2 LQKENI. The CDR3 contains 15 residues. CDR3 in amino acids: CASSPSIQENTEAFF. The CDR3 nucleotides are TGTGCCAGCTCACCTTCGATCCAGGAGAACACTGAAGCTTTCTTT.

The chain links TRBV5-6 to TRBJ2-2, with D perhaps assigned TRBD1 or TRBD2 (6 bases each). V was clipped by 4 bases and J by 5 bases, with 15 bases between them. Germline-derived CDR1 and CDR2 are SGHDT and YYEEEE. The CDR3 spans 15 residues. The CDR3 region has the DNA TGTGCCAGCAGCCTAGTTGGGGGGCAAACCGGGGAGCTGTTTTTT. Translated: CASSLVGGQTGELFF.

The chain joins TRBV28 to TRBJ1-5; D not certain. Germline CDR1 is MDHEN and CDR2 is SYDVKM. There are 15 residues in the CDR3. Trimming pared 3 bases from V and 2 bases from J, leaving 11 bases between. CDR3 in amino acids: CASSLPRVGNQPQHF. Written as DNA, the CDR3 is TGTGCCAGCAGTTTGCCGAGGGTAGGCAATCAGCCCCAGCATTTT. The variable domain in full, completed from reference TRBV28 and TRBJ1-5, reads DVKVTQSSRYLVKRTGEKVFLECVQDMDHENMFWYRQDPGLGLRLIYFSYDVKMKEKGDIPEGYSVSREKKERFSLILESASTNQTSMYLCASSLPRVGNQPQHFGDGTRLSIL.

The chain joins TRBV5-8 to TRBJ2-7; a possible D gene is TRBD2 (6 bases). Germline V lookup: CDR1 SGHTS, CDR2 YDEGEE. The CDR3 consists of 15 residues. Trimming removed 0 bases from V and 0 bases from J, with 10 bases in between. The CDR3 protein is CASSLERGSSYEQYF. As DNA, the CDR3 is TGTGCCAGCAGCTTGGAACGGGGGAGCTCCTACGAGCAGTACTTC.